This TCR beta chain was profiled in a study of human T cells and chemical hapten exposure (dated by TCRdb to the early 2020s). Study-wide context: For sensitization, 2% DPC in acetone was applied to an approximately 2 cm by approximately 2 cm area of upper inner arm skin. Blood for TCR sequencing was provided by twenty-nine alopecia patients at one to four time points (pre-sensitization, 2, 6 and 24 weeks). Libraries were pooled for sequencing, and variation in per-sample TCR yields was attributed mainly to small differences in library volumes within the pool. Peripheral blood TCR repertoire changes were tracked in vivo in alopecia patients during primary and secondary sensitization to the hapten diphenylcyclopropenone (DPC). Patient blood was sampled pre-sensitization (week 0) and at 2, 6 and about 24 weeks after DPC sensitization. Throughout the roughly 26-week study period, patients were also given weekly therapeutic DPC doses on the scalp. Patch testing on the upper back used Finn chambers containing 0.01% DPC, with scoring done after 6 days according to International Contact Dermatitis Research Group standards. Alopecia areata with under or over 50% scalp involvement, alopecia totalis and alopecia universalis were represented in the patient cohort, which was mostly female.

Reading the label with the study, this specimen's time point is: patch test 1, 2 weeks after DPC sensitization. The treatment or condition label of this sample denotes: therapeutic diphenylcyclopropenone sensitization with weekly scalp DPC. Blood at each patch-test visit was drawn before the patch test was applied. To be eligible, patients had to be aged 18 to 70, diagnosed with alopecia and judged suitable for DPC therapy, while pregnant patients were excluded. Unfractionated whole blood was collected in Tempus Blood RNA tubes, and total RNA was extracted from that blood. Between the V and J ends, shortened by 0 bases and 0 bases respectively, the junction contains 2 bases. The CDR3 contains 13 residues, cysteine and phenylalanine counted. Only the CDR3 part of the read is kept: 39 bases, read in frame from the first base. The germline V gene (reference sequence) provides CDR1 MNHEY and CDR2 SMNVEV.

Libraries came from RACE. The reads were generated on a NextSeq 500. During library preparation, unique molecular identifiers were attached to individual cDNA molecules so that TCRs could be counted quantitatively and reproducibly. From each blood RNA sample, both TCR alpha and TCR beta chains were sequenced. In the authors' own workflow: A median of around 100,000 TCRs per sample was observed, with a range of roughly 20,000 to 750,000. The Decombinator software suite was used to annotate V, J and CDR3 in the TCR reads. For the PS versus PT1 abundance plots, all samples were subsampled to the same number of TCRs (28,000). Expanded TCRs were defined as absent before sensitization and observed at least eight times at the 2-week time point. TCRdb passed the public sequencing reads through fastp at Q25 and MiXCR, retaining productive beta sequences. Duplicate CDR3 protein sequences are folded into a single record with the most common DNA and genes. Here the V and J calls rest on TCRdb's processing, not on the authors' analysis. The sample table shows around 50,000 distinct CDR3 sequences, and about 9% are seen once. Clones ranked in the top ten supply 3.5% to 5% of the sample.

This clonotype came up a few times. What this receptor recognizes is not known. No qualities accompany the bases; no much larger clone lies one base away. Study-level results and caveats: Patch test score correlated positively with the number of PT1 expanded TCRs, reaching significance at thresholds 8, 16 and 32 but not at 4. Alopecia, a presumed autoimmune disease, was present in all patients, so the immune response of the patients might differ from that of healthy individuals. After repeated subsampling, changes were observed in the strength of the expansion versus patch-test correlation and in the threshold at which the correlation became significant. DPC sensitization did not change the number of TCRs with a frequency above 1 in 1000, and there was no evidence of changes in global repertoire structure. Expanded TCRs formed significantly more large CDR3 similarity clusters than pre-sensitization or healthy control sets, consistent with antigen-driven responses.

The chain is made from TRBV27 and TRBJ2-5, with an unclear D gene assignment. The sequence was collected from a woman aged 45-59 years with alopecia areata. Some clones in this sample may be carry-over from other donors' samples. Sequencing used whole blood, obtained in connection with sensitization to the hapten diphenylcyclopropenone (DPC). The CDR3 region reads CASSLSYQETQYF. The DNA sequence reads TGTGCCAGCAGTTTATCGTACCAAGAGACCCAGTACTTC.